The rows below give T cell receptor beta chains drawn from one sample of a study of CD8 T cells in Susac syndrome. One entry per CDR3 protein, called by TCRdb with MiXCR from the immunoSEQ multiplex PCR reads. The sample includes about 200,000 distinct CDR3 sequences, around 95% of them seen just once. Specimen: CD4+ T cells from PBMCs. The receptors were gathered from a human donor in good health. The CDR3 runs from the conserved cysteine through the conserved F or W. The D gene is left open where the match is weak. Clone size is given for some rows only: seen once, a few or many times, or a class if the clone is expanded.

j_call | clone_size | d_call | cdr3_length | v_call | cdr3_aa | cdr3_nt
TRBJ2-3 | NA | TRBD2 | 15 | TRBV29-1 | CSVDRLAESTDTQYF | TGCAGCGTTGACCGGCTAGCGGAAAGCACAGATACGCAGTATTTT
TRBJ2-1 | NA | NA | 15 | TRBV24-1 | CATSDQRALSNEQFF | TGTGCCACCAGTGATCAGCGGGCCCTAAGCAATGAGCAGTTCTTC
TRBJ2-5 | NA | NA | 15 | TRBV27 | CASSLTWAAQETQYF | TGTGCCAGCAGTTTAACCTGGGCCGCTCAAGAGACCCAGTACTTC
TRBJ2-5 | NA | NA | 13 | TRBV5-1 | CASSRGTEETQYF | TGCGCCAGCAGCCGGGGGACCGAAGAGACCCAGTACTTC
TRBJ1-1 | NA | NA | 15 | TRBV6-1 | CASSDPGEGHTEAFF | TGTGCCAGCAGTGACCCTGGGGAGGGACACACTGAAGCTTTCTTT
TRBJ2-1 | NA | NA | 16 | TRBV15 | CATSRETTRRANEQFF | TGTGCCACCAGCAGAGAGACGACCCGACGTGCGAATGAGCAGTTCTTC
TRBJ1-1 | NA | TRBD1 | 14 | TRBV15 | CATSRDRGRTEAFF | TGTGCCACCAGCAGGGACAGGGGGCGCACTGAAGCTTTCTTT
TRBJ2-1 | NA | NA | 14 | TRBV2 | CASSPRTAYNEQFF | TGTGCCAGCAGTCCCCGGACGGCGTACAATGAGCAGTTCTTC
TRBJ1-5 | NA | NA | 14 | TRBV12-3/TRBV12-4 | CASSLQGINQPQHF | TGTGCCAGCAGTTTACAAGGTATCAATCAGCCCCAGCATTTT
TRBJ1-6 | NA | NA | 13 | TRBV2 | CADSTALGSPLHF | TGTGCCGACTCCACCGCCTTAGGTTCACCCCTCCACTTT
TRBJ2-1 | NA | NA | 13 | TRBV3-1 | CASSQGLTNEQFF | TGTGCCAGCAGCCAAGGATTAACAAATGAGCAGTTCTTC
TRBJ1-4 | NA | NA | 15 | TRBV18 | CASSPGTRVGEKLFF | TGTGCCAGCTCACCCGGGACCAGGGTCGGGGAAAAACTGTTTTTT
TRBJ2-1 | NA | NA | 15 | TRBV12-3/TRBV12-4 | CASSFGNGAHNEQFF | TGTGCCAGCAGTTTTGGCAACGGCGCACACAATGAGCAGTTCTTC
TRBJ1-2 | NA | TRBD1 | 15 | TRBV19 | CASSETGTGDYGYTF | TGTGCCAGTAGTGAAACCGGGACAGGGGACTATGGCTACACCTTC
TRBJ1-6 | NA | NA | 16 | TRBV19 | CASSIEAGRVGSPLHF | TGTGCCAGTAGTATCGAGGCTGGCAGGGTGGGTTCACCCCTCCACTTT
TRBJ2-5 | NA | TRBD1 | 15 | TRBV29-1 | CSVGRALQGSETQYF | TGCAGCGTCGGTAGAGCGCTACAGGGGTCTGAGACCCAGTACTTC
TRBJ2-7 | NA | NA | 11 | TRBV14 | CASSMSYEQYF | TGTGCCAGCAGCATGAGTTACGAGCAGTACTTC
TRBJ2-3 | NA | NA | 16 | TRBV29-1 | CSVVLRGAGSTDTQYF | TGCAGCGTTGTGTTAAGGGGCGCCGGGAGCACAGATACGCAGTATTTT
TRBJ1-2 | NA | TRBD1 | 14 | TRBV6-2/TRBV6-3 | CASSGTAQNYGYTF | TGTGCCAGCAGCGGGACAGCCCAGAACTATGGCTACACCTTC
TRBJ2-5 | NA | TRBD2 | 15 | TRBV20-1 | CSVQGLAGGEETQYF | TGCAGTGTCCAGGGACTAGCGGGAGGGGAAGAGACCCAGTACTTC
TRBJ2-1 | NA | NA | 15 | TRBV19 | CASSRARGAGNEQFF | TGTGCCAGTAGCCGGGCTCGGGGGGCGGGCAATGAGCAGTTCTTC
TRBJ2-1 | NA | NA | 14 | TRBV3-1 | CASSHLGSYNEQFF | TGTGCCAGCAGCCATTTGGGGTCCTACAATGAGCAGTTCTTC
TRBJ2-1 | NA | NA | 15 | TRBV19 | CASSPQGRVINEQFF | TGTGCCAGTAGTCCACAGGGGAGGGTTATTAATGAGCAGTTCTTC
TRBJ2-7 | NA | NA | 16 | TRBV6-1 | CASSRQLTSLSYEQYF | TGTGCCAGCAGCCGACAGCTTACTAGCCTCTCCTACGAGCAGTACTTC
TRBJ2-1 | NA | NA | 15 | TRBV11-2 | CASSLVAGAYNEQFF | TGTGCCAGCAGCTTAGTGGCGGGGGCATACAATGAGCAGTTCTTC
TRBJ2-1 | NA | NA | 15 | TRBV7-9 | CASSLVRGSYNEQFF | TGTGCCAGCAGCTTGGTTAGGGGTTCCTACAATGAGCAGTTCTTC
TRBJ1-2 | NA | TRBD1 | 13 | TRBV29-1 | CSVEEGQLYGYTF | TGCAGCGTTGAAGAGGGACAGCTCTATGGCTACACCTTC
TRBJ2-2 | once | NA | 15 | TRBV9 | CASSVVLQGTGELFF | TGTGCCAGCAGCGTAGTACTTCAGGGTACCGGGGAGCTGTTTTTT
TRBJ2-5 | few | NA | 12 | TRBV11-2 | CASSSMEETQYF | TGTGCCAGCAGCTCCATGGAAGAGACCCAGTACTTC
TRBJ2-1 | NA | NA | 14 | TRBV14 | CASSQAGNYNEQFF | TGTGCCAGCAGCCAAGCGGGGAATTACAATGAGCAGTTCTTC
TRBJ1-3 | NA | NA | 12 | TRBV12-3/TRBV12-4 | CASRRGGNTIYF | TGTGCCAGCAGGCGAGGAGGAAACACCATATATTTT
TRBJ1-5 | NA | NA | 14 | TRBV10-3 | CAISEFLGNQPQHF | TGTGCCATCAGTGAGTTTTTGGGGAACCAGCCCCAGCATTTT
TRBJ2-1 | NA | NA | 13 | TRBV20-1 | CSASRHRDNEQFF | TGCAGTGCCTCACGCCATCGAGACAATGAGCAGTTCTTC
TRBJ1-6 | NA | TRBD1 | 14 | TRBV3-1 | CASSQSEGQALLHF | TGTGCCAGCAGCCAGTCAGAGGGACAGGCCCTCCTCCACTTT
TRBJ2-7 | NA | TRBD1 | 15 | TRBV11-3 | CASSFQTGAQYEQYF | TGTGCCAGCAGCTTTCAGACAGGGGCACAATACGAGCAGTACTTC
TRBJ2-1 | once | NA | 14 | TRBV30 | CAWSVRTLYNEQFF | TGTGCCTGGAGTGTAAGGACTCTCTACAATGAGCAGTTCTTC
TRBJ1-1 | once | NA | 13 | TRBV30 | CAWSVQSDTEAFF | TGTGCCTGGAGTGTACAATCAGACACTGAAGCTTTCTTT
TRBJ2-1 | NA | NA | 15 | TRBV14 | CASSQGGHPANEQFF | TGTGCCAGCAGCCAAGGGGGCCACCCGGCCAATGAGCAGTTCTTC
TRBJ1-1 | NA | TRBD1 | 15 | TRBV14 | CASSQGQGSGTEAFF | TGTGCCAGCAGCCAAGGACAGGGATCGGGGACTGAAGCTTTCTTT
TRBJ1-2 | NA | TRBD1 | 14 | TRBV7-3 | CASSSDRGPYGYTF | TGTGCCAGCAGCTCGGACAGGGGGCCCTATGGCTACACCTTC
TRBJ2-5 | NA | TRBD2 | 17 | TRBV7-9 | CASSRSGSGGYQETQYF | TGTGCCAGCAGCCGTTCCGGTAGCGGGGGATACCAAGAGACCCAGTACTTC
TRBJ1-4 | NA | TRBD1 | 15 | TRBV5-1 | CASRRTDRGIIELFF | TGCGCCAGCAGACGCACGGACAGGGGAATAATAGAACTGTTTTTT
TRBJ1-5 | once | NA | 15 | TRBV27 | CASSLRAPSNQPQHF | TGTGCCAGCAGTTTACGGGCGCCTAGCAATCAGCCCCAGCATTTT
TRBJ1-2 | NA | NA | 13 | TRBV12-3/TRBV12-4 | CASSSTGAYGYTF | TGTGCCAGCAGTTCCACCGGGGCCTATGGCTACACCTTC
TRBJ1-1 | NA | NA | 14 | TRBV29-1 | CSVWNLVMNTEAFF | TGCAGCGTTTGGAACCTAGTGATGAACACTGAAGCTTTCTTT
TRBJ2-1 | NA | NA | 15 | TRBV29-1 | CSEDPYRDWVNEQFF | TGCAGCGAAGACCCGTACAGGGATTGGGTTAATGAGCAGTTCTTC
TRBJ1-5 | NA | NA | 14 | TRBV20-1 | CSGKQAAGNQPQHF | TGCAGTGGCAAACAGGCGGCGGGCAATCAGCCCCAGCATTTT
TRBJ1-6 | NA | TRBD1 | 15 | TRBV7-2 | CASSFRTGWDSPLHF | TGTGCCAGCAGCTTCAGGACAGGGTGGGATTCACCCCTCCACTTT
TRBJ2-1 | NA | NA | 17 | TRBV7-9 | CASSHLLATKTYNEQFF | TGTGCCAGCAGCCACCTTCTAGCGACCAAAACCTACAATGAGCAGTTCTTC
TRBJ1-5 | NA | NA | 15 | TRBV7-2 | CASSPWREGNQPQHF | TGTGCCAGCAGCCCTTGGAGGGAAGGCAATCAGCCCCAGCATTTT
TRBJ1-5 | NA | NA | 13 | TRBV11-2 | CASSLAQYQPQHF | TGTGCCAGCAGCTTAGCCCAATATCAGCCCCAGCATTTT
TRBJ2-3 | NA | NA | 14 | TRBV7-9 | CASSLMDGVDTQYF | TGTGCCAGCAGCCTCATGGACGGGGTGGATACGCAGTATTTT
TRBJ2-5 | NA | NA | 17 | TRBV15 | CATSGRRDSRLQETQYF | TGTGCCACCAGCGGAAGGCGGGACAGTAGACTCCAAGAGACCCAGTACTTC
TRBJ2-5 | NA | TRBD2 | 15 | TRBV20-1 | CSARRSGLDAETQYF | TGCAGTGCTAGACGATCAGGACTAGACGCAGAGACCCAGTACTTC
TRBJ1-2 | NA | TRBD1 | 15 | TRBV4-1 | CASSQTSRGPYGYTF | TGCGCCAGCAGCCAGACCTCTAGGGGGCCCTATGGCTACACCTTC
TRBJ1-4 | NA | NA | 15 | TRBV9 | CASSGLGAANEKLFF | TGTGCCAGCAGTGGATTGGGGGCGGCTAATGAAAAACTGTTTTTT
TRBJ1-3 | once | TRBD1 | 17 | TRBV3-1 | CASSRTTGRLSGNTIYF | TGTGCCAGCAGCCGTACGACAGGGAGACTTTCTGGAAACACCATATATTTT
TRBJ2-1 | NA | NA | 15 | TRBV13 | CASSSSRDPYNEQFF | TGTGCCAGCAGCTCGAGCCGGGACCCCTACAATGAGCAGTTCTTC
TRBJ1-5 | few | TRBD1 | 14 | TRBV7-2 | CASSSQGSNQPQHF | TGTGCCAGCAGTTCACAGGGGAGCAATCAGCCCCAGCATTTT
TRBJ2-3 | NA | TRBD2 | 17 | TRBV4-3 | CASSQDFKSGGTDTQYF | TGCGCCAGCAGCCAAGATTTTAAGAGCGGGGGCACAGATACGCAGTATTTT